The 3 T cell receptor beta chains listed next were all sequenced from one sample in a study of Tregs in tolerant kidney transplant recipients. Mixed chimerism was transient after nonmyeloablative marrow transplants from related graft donors. The table came from immunoSEQ multiplex PCR; TCRdb's copy has only in-frame clones and leaves some out. The table has roughly 80,000 clones, about 91% seen once. The specimen was CD4+ T cells from blood (PBMCs), collected 24 months after the transplant. Receptors were obtained from a human patient who received a combined kidney and bone marrow transplant. The graft donor may be the source of some T cells.

This rearrangement joins TRBV9 to TRBJ2-2, with D possibly TRBD1 on 5 matching bases. The CDR3 has 15 amino acids. V was pared by 0 bases and J by 2 bases, with 8 bases between. CDR1 is SGDLS and CDR2 is YYNGEE in the germline V gene. CDR3 DNA sequence: TGTGCCAGCAGCGTAGGACAGTCCAACACCGGGGAGCTGTTTTTT. Amino acid sequence: CASSVGQSNTGELFF.

The CDR3 loop is CASSQVLAGGPETQYF. CDR3 nucleotides: TGTGCCAGCAGCCAAGTGCTAGCGGGGGGGCCGGAGACCCAGTACTTC. The rearrangement joins TRBV4-2 to TRBJ2-5; 12 positions agree with TRBD2. V was pared by 1 base and J by 5 bases, with 5 bases of the junction left unmatched. There are 16 residues in the CDR3. Per the germline V gene, CDR1 is LGHNA and CDR2 is YNFKEQ.

The chain has TRBV4-1 and TRBJ1-2, with 7 nucleotides matching TRBD1. The CDR3 sequence is 17 residues long. J gave up 3 bases and V 0 bases, and 10 bases lay outside the gene matches. Germline CDR1 is MGHRA and CDR2 is YSYEKL. The CDR3 sequence is CASSQERLRGTYYGYTF. The CDR3 nucleotides are TGCGCCAGCAGCCAAGAAAGGCTCAGGGGGACCTACTATGGCTACACCTTC.